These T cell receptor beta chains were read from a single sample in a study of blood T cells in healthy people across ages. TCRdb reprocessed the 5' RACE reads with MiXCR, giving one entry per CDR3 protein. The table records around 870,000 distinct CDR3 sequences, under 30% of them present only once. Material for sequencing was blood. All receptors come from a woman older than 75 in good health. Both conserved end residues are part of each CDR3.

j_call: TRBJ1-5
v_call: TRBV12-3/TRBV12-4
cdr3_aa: CASSYTGTFSNQLQHF

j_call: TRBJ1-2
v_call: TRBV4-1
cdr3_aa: CASSQDPPGRYGYTF

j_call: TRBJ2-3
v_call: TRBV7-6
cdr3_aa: CASSGSGSRTDTQYF

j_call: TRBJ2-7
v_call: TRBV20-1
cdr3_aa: CSASARGAGLVEQYF

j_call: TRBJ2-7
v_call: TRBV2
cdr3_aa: CASSGRATYEQYF

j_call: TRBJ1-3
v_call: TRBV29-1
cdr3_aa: CSVEKFGVSGNTIYF

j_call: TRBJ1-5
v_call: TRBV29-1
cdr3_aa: CSVEEGGGNQPQHF

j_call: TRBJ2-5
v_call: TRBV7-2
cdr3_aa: CASSLGSLAGATQETQYF

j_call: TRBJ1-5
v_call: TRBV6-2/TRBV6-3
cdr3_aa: CASTETYGTGGGQPQHF

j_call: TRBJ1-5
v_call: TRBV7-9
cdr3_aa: CASSMAGPQHF

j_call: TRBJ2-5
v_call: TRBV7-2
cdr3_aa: CASSVGGQETQYF

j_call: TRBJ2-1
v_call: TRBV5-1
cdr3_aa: CASRILAGTYNEQFF

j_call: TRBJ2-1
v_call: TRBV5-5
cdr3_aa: CASSLERGRNEQFF

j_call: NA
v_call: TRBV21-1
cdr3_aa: CASSKAGTSGYNEQYF

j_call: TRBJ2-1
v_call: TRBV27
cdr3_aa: CASRGLNVYNEQFF

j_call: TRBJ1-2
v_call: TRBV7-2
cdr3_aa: CASSLGGPLGYGYTF

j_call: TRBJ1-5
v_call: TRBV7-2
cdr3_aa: CASSPRRGYSNQPQHF

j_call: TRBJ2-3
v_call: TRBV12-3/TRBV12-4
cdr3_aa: CASSLSGGVSTDAQYF

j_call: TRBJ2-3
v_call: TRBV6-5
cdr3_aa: CASSRGLDTDTQYF

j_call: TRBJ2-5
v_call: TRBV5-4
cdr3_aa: CASSPGLVVQETQYF

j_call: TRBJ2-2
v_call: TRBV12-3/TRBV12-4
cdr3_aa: CASSLIQVATGELFF

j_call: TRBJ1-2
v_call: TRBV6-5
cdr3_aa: CASSYSNPTQGLSGYTF

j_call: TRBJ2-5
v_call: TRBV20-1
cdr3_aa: CSAPTTGRQETQYF

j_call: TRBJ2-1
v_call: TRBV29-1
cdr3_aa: CSVEERRNNEQFF

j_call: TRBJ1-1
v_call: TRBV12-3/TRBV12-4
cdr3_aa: CASSPPGRGPAEAFF

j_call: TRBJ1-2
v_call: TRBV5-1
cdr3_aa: CASSLRQGPGYTF

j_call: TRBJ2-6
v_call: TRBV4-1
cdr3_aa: CASSSPPGTGANVLTF

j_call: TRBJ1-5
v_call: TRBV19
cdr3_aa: CASSRRGGQNQPQHF

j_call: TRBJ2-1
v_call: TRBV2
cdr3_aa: CASRLPGGALHEQFF